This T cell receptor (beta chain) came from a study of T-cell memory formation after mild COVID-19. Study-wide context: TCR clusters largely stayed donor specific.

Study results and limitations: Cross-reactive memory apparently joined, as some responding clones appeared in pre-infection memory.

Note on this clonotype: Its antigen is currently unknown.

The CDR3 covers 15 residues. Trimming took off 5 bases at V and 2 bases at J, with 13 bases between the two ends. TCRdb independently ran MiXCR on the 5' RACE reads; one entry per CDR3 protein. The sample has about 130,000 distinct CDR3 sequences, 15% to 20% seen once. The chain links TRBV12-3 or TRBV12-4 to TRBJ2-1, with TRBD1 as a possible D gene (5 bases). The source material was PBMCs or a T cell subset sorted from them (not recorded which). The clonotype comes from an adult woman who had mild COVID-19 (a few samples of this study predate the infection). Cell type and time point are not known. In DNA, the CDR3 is TGTGCCAGCAGTGCTCGTATGGGGCCCTACAATGAGCAGTTCTTC. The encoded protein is CASSARMGPYNEQFF.